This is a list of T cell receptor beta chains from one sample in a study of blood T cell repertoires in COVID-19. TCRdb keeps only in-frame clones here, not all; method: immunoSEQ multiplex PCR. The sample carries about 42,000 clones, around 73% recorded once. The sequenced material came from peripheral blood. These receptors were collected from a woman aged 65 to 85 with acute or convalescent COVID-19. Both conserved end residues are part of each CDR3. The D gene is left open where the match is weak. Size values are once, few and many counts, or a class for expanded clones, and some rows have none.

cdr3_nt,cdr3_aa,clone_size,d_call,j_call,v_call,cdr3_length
TGTGCCAGCACCCCGGGACTGCTGAACACTGAAGCTTTCTTT,CASTPGLLNTEAFF,-,-,TRBJ1-1,TRBV5-4,14
TGTGCCTGTACCTGGGAACAGGGGTTCGAGACCCAGTACTTC,CACTWEQGFETQYF,-,TRBD1,TRBJ2-5,TRBV30,14
TGTGCCAGCAGCCAGGACCGGACAGGGTCCGGGGAGCTGTTTTTT,CASSQDRTGSGELFF,-,TRBD1,TRBJ2-2,TRBV3-1/TRBV3-2,15
TGTGCCACCAGCATCCGACTCGGGACAGCAAGCAATCAGCCCCAGCATTTT,CATSIRLGTASNQPQHF,-,TRBD1,TRBJ1-5,TRBV15,17
TGTGCCAGTATTGGGACAGCAAATAGCAATCAGCCCCAGCATTTT,CASIGTANSNQPQHF,few,TRBD1,TRBJ1-5,TRBV19,15
TGTGCCAGTAGTATGGGCAGGTTCGAACAGCCCCAGCATTTT,CASSMGRFEQPQHF,-,-,TRBJ1-5,TRBV19,14
TGTGCCAGCAGCGCCCCGGGACTAGCGGGAGGTGGGGCCAACGTCCTGACTTTC,CASSAPGLAGGGANVLTF,-,TRBD2,TRBJ2-6,TRBV9,18
TGCGCCAGCAGCCAGGCCCCGGGACAGGGTCACAATGAGCAGTTCTTC,CASSQAPGQGHNEQFF,-,TRBD1,TRBJ2-1,TRBV4-1,16
TGTGCCAGCAGCTCGGGGGGCTTGGACTATGGCTACACCTTC,CASSSGGLDYGYTF,-,-,TRBJ1-2,TRBV7-9,14
TGTGCCAGCAGCTTATTAGGGGTTGGCTACACCTTC,CASSLLGVGYTF,few,-,TRBJ1-2,TRBV5-8,12
TGTGCCAGCAGCTTTCGGACAGGGGTGACCTACGAGCAGTACTTC,CASSFRTGVTYEQYF,few,TRBD1,TRBJ2-7,TRBV13,15
TGTGCCTGGAGTGGTACCGGGAGTTCACCCCTCCACTTT,CAWSGTGSSPLHF,-,-,TRBJ1-6,TRBV30,13
TGTGCCAGCAGTAACCCGGGGGGGAGTCAGCCCCAGCATTTT,CASSNPGGSQPQHF,once,-,TRBJ1-5,TRBV6-2/TRBV6-3,14
TGTGCCAGCAACGGACAGGCCCAGGAAAACATTCAGTACTTC,CASNGQAQENIQYF,once,TRBD1,TRBJ2-4,TRBV7-9,14
TGCGCCAGCAGCTTGCAGGGGTTGAACACCGGGGAGCTGTTTTTT,CASSLQGLNTGELFF,-,-,TRBJ2-2,TRBV5-1,15
TGTGCCAGCTCACCAAACCAGGGGGTGAACACTGAAGCTTTCTTT,CASSPNQGVNTEAFF,-,TRBD1,TRBJ1-1,TRBV18,15
TGTGCCATCAGTGACCGAGCCGGGAAGCTGTTTTTT,CAISDRAGKLFF,-,-,TRBJ2-2,TRBV10-3,12
TGTGCCAGCAGCTTTTCCCCGGGACAGGGGCCAACGAATCAGCCCCAGCATTTT,CASSFSPGQGPTNQPQHF,once,TRBD1,TRBJ1-5,TRBV7-8,18
TGTGCCAGCAAAACGATAGGGGGACAGTACTACGAGCAGTACTTC,CASKTIGGQYYEQYF,-,TRBD1,TRBJ2-7,TRBV2,15